These 19 T cell receptor beta chains were all obtained from the same sample, sequenced in a study of T-cell memory formation after mild COVID-19. TCRdb ran MiXCR on the 5' RACE reads and lists one entry per CDR3 protein. The sample yields roughly 100,000 distinct CDR3 sequences, under 15% seen once. Material: PBMCs or a T cell subset sorted from them (not recorded which). Source of these receptors: an adult woman who had mild COVID-19 (a few samples of this study predate the infection). Cell type and time point are not known.

This clonotype showed up just a few times. V and J are TRBV15 and TRBJ1-2; possibly TRBD1 for D (6 bases). The germline V gene has CDR1 LNHNV and CDR2 YYDKDF (reference sequence). Trimming took off 4 bases at V and 1 base at J, with 16 bases between the two ends. The CDR3 extends over 16 amino acids. The CDR3 reads CATSTGTSPGNYGYTF. CDR3 DNA sequence: TGTGCCACCAGCACCGGGACATCTCCGGGTAACTATGGCTACACCTTC.

The V gene is TRBV19, the J gene TRBJ2-1; the D gene is possibly TRBD2 (6 bases). Germline V gene sequence: CDR1 LNHDA, CDR2 SQIVND (reference sequence). V was cut by 9 bases and J by 12 bases, with 18 bases left in between. CDR3 length: 12 residues. The CDR3, as DNA: TGTGCCAGCGACGACGAGAGGAGGGTGCAGTTCTTC. As protein: CASDDERRVQFF.

The V and J genes are TRBV21-1 and TRBJ1-1; the table's D call TRBD1 went unverified against the DNA. TRBV21-1 is tagged as a pseudogene. The CDR3 extends over 16 amino acids. The CDR3 reads CASSNPDRGLNTEAFF. The CDR3 region has the DNA TGTGCCAGCAGCAACCCGGACAGGGGACTGAACACTGAAGCTTTCTTT.

In its sample, this clonotype was seen a few times. The chain combines TRBV11-2 with TRBJ2-1; possibly TRBD1 for D (6 bases). Germline values: CDR1 SGHAT, CDR2 FQNNGV. The CDR3 is 17 amino acids. The germline V and J ends were trimmed by 5 bases and 6 bases, with 23 bases remaining between them. The CDR3 DNA is TGTGCCAGCAGCGACCCGAGGGACACCCACGAATTCAATGAGCAGTTCTTC. It codes for CASSDPRDTHEFNEQFF.

The chain uses TRBV5-1 and TRBJ1-2, with a tentative D call TRBD1 (6 bases). The CDR3 sequence is 13 residues long. Trimming stripped 3 bases from V and 5 bases from J, with 11 bases between. CDR1 is SGHRS and CDR2 is YFSETQ in the germline V gene. The CDR3: CASSWTAQYGYTF. The CDR3 DNA follows: TGCGCCAGCAGCTGGACAGCGCAGTATGGCTACACCTTC.

This clonotype was seen ten or more times. The chain's CDR3 is CATSEPTFGQNTGELFF. The DNA for the CDR3 is TGTGCCACCAGTGAACCTACCTTCGGACAGAACACCGGGGAGCTGTTTTTT. The V call is TRBV24-1, the J call TRBJ2-2, with D perhaps matching TRBD1 (5 bases). Germline V lookup: CDR1 KGHDR, CDR2 SFDVKD. The CDR3 is 17 residues long. Between the trimmed V and J ends, which lost 4 bases and 1 base, there was a span of 15 bases.

In this sample, this clonotype turned up a few times. The rearrangement uses TRBV6-6 and TRBJ2-1; 10 positions match TRBD2. Germline CDR1 and CDR2: MNHNY and SVGAGI (reference sequence). V lost 6 bases, J lost 7 bases, and 15 bases stayed unmatched. The CDR3 has 17 amino acids. The CDR3 region is CASSPGGLAGVGNEQFF. In DNA form, the CDR3 reads TGTGCCAGCAGCCCCGGTGGGCTAGCGGGAGTAGGGAATGAGCAGTTCTTC.

The genes are TRBV7-8 and TRBJ2-7, with 13 bases fitting TRBD2. The CDR3 has 20 amino acids. The trim removed 0 bases at V and 5 bases at J, leaving 16 bases unmatched. Germline V gives CDR1 SGHVS, CDR2 FQNEAQ. The CDR3 DNA reads TGTGCCAGCAGCTTAGCGCTCGGGAGGGGACTAGCGGGGCTGTTCCACGAGCAGTACTTC. It is translated as CASSLALGRGLAGLFHEQYF.

This clonotype is medium-sized by share. V is TRBV7-2 and J is TRBJ1-1, with D hard to call. The CDR3 totals 14 residues. The germline CDR1 and CDR2 sequences are SGHTA and FQGNSA. Trimming removed 0 bases from V and 0 bases from J, with 5 bases in between. The CDR3 is CASSLAGLNTEAFF. CDR3 nucleotide sequence: TGTGCCAGCAGCTTAGCAGGCCTGAACACTGAAGCTTTCTTT. The full variable domain, rest sourced from reference TRBV7-2 and TRBJ1-1, is GAGVSQSPSNKVTEKGKDVELRCDPISGHTALYWYRQSLGQGLEFLIYFQGNSAPDKSGLPSDRFSAERTGGSVSTLTIQRTQQEDSAVYLCASSLAGLNTEAFFGQGTRLTVV.

This clonotype was seen a handful of times. The CDR3 region is CASSTSLAAQETQYF. CDR3 nucleotide sequence: TGTGCCAGCAGCACCTCACTAGCAGCACAAGAGACCCAGTACTTC. The chain couples TRBV7-9 to TRBJ2-5; tentative D call: TRBD2 (6 bases). Germline CDR1 reads SEHNR; CDR2 reads FQNEAQ (reference sequence). V lost 5 bases to trimming and J lost 2 bases, with 15 bases between them. CDR3 length: 15 amino acids. The whole variable domain, remainder taken from reference TRBV7-9 and TRBJ2-5, is DTGVSQNPRHKITKRGQNVTFRCDPISEHNRLYWYRQTLGQGPEFLTYFQNEAQLEKSRLLSDRFSAERPKGSFSTLEIQRTEQGDSAMYLCASSTSLAAQETQYFGPGTRLLVL.

The chain uses TRBV12-3 or TRBV12-4 and TRBJ2-5, with D possibly matching TRBD2 (5 bases). The CDR3 runs 14 residues. V was shortened by 5 bases and J by 1 base, with 11 bases between the two germline ends. This CDR3 is CASSVTGIQETQYF. CDR3 nucleotide sequence: TGTGCCAGCAGTGTAACCGGGATCCAAGAGACCCAGTACTTC.

The chain is built from TRBV6-5 and TRBJ2-1; 10 positions match TRBD1. V trimming: 5 bases; J trimming: 6 bases; junction bases outside the gene matches: 10. The CDR3 covers 16 residues. Germline CDR1 MNHEY, CDR2 SVGAGI. The chain's CDR3 is CASSRGQGPLVNEQFF. CDR3 DNA sequence: TGTGCCAGCAGTCGGGGACAGGGGCCGTTGGTCAATGAGCAGTTCTTC.

The rearrangement joins TRBV5-4 to TRBJ1-1, with 11 bases fitting TRBD1. Germline V lookup: CDR1 SGHNT, CDR2 YYREEE (reference sequence). Unmatched junction bases numbered 8, after V lost 3 bases and J lost 4 bases. CDR3 length: 16 amino acids. In DNA form, the CDR3 reads TGTGCCAGCAGCTGGCCCTCGGGACAGGGGGGCACTGAAGCTTTCTTT. This sequence encodes CASSWPSGQGGTEAFF.

This chain uses TRBV10-2 with TRBJ2-5; 11 bases fit TRBD2. The CDR3 consists of 18 residues. V lost 5 bases, J lost 5 bases, and 16 bases stayed unmatched. Germline assignment: CDR1 WSHSY and CDR2 SAAADI. The CDR3 protein is CASSHHILLAGARETQYF. The CDR3 DNA sequence: TGCGCCAGCAGTCACCACATCTTACTAGCGGGAGCCCGGGAGACCCAGTACTTC.

This clonotype was detected only a few times. This chain connects TRBV4-3 to TRBJ2-1; 10 bases line up with TRBD2. Trimming took 4 bases from V and 2 from J; bases not matched to a gene: 8. There are 17 residues in the CDR3. Germline CDR1 LGHNA, CDR2 YSLEER. DNA of the CDR3: TGCGCCAGCAGCCGCCTTCTAGCGGGAGAAGCCTACAATGAGCAGTTCTTC. It translates to CASSRLLAGEAYNEQFF.

The chain carries TRBV7-9 and TRBJ2-6; 7 bases are a match to TRBD1. V shed 0 bases and J 1 base; nucleotides not matched to a gene: 0. Looked up from germline, CDR1 is SEHNR and CDR2 is FQNEAQ (reference sequence). There are 16 residues in the CDR3. The CDR3 bases are TGTGCCAGCAGCTTAGCGGGACAGTCTGGGGCCAACGTCCTGACTTTC. It yields the protein CASSLAGQSGANVLTF.

In this sample, this clonotype turned up a few times. The CDR3 region is CASSPGTPEAFF. CDR3 sequence (DNA): TGTGCCAGCAGTCCCGGGACACCTGAAGCTTTCTTT. The J gene is TRBJ1-1, the V gene TRBV6-2 or TRBV6-3, with TRBD1 as a possible D gene (6 bases). Germline CDR1 is MNHEY and CDR2 is SVGEGT. V shed 5 bases and J shed 6 bases, with 10 bases lying between them. The CDR3 sequence is 12 residues long.

Concerning this clonotype: This clone may be a read error of a much larger clone one base away. The J gene is TRBJ2-1, the V gene TRBV5-4; 11 bases line up with TRBD1. The germline V gene has CDR1 SGHNT and CDR2 YYREEE (reference sequence). This CDR3 region has 15 residues. The V gene end was trimmed by 6 bases and the J gene end by 6 bases; junction bases not matched to a gene: 8. The CDR3 bases are TGTGCCAGCATCACGCGGACAGGGGGCTTCAATGAGCAGTTCTTC. Its translation: CASITRTGGFNEQFF.

The chain is built from TRBV12-3 or TRBV12-4 and TRBJ2-7; a weak D match, TRBD2 (7 bases). The CDR3 spans 16 residues. Trimming shortened V by 3 bases and J by 7 bases, and 22 bases separated the two germline ends. CDR3 amino acids: CASSFQGAGASWEQYF. DNA for the CDR3: TGTGCCAGCAGTTTCCAGGGCGCGGGGGCCTCTTGGGAGCAGTACTTC.